Sequencing of this TCR beta chain was carried out in a study of CD8 T cells in Susac syndrome. The RNA input was roughly 0.45 to 1 ug, and it was reverse transcribed with random hexamers. Coverage of TCR beta CDR3 amplification by immunoSEQ multiplex PCR extended to 54 Vbeta and 13 Jbeta. Each CDR3 protein gets one entry after TCRdb re-called the immunoSEQ multiplex PCR reads with MiXCR. This sample has just over 300,000 distinct CDR3 sequences, with around 92% found just once. Trimming removed 3 bases from V and 7 bases from J, with 12 bases in between. The length of the CDR3 is 14 residues. Sequencing of TCR beta was carried out in blood CD8+ and CD4+ T cells.

This receptor was identified in a human donor with multiple sclerosis. This chain links TRBV12-3 or TRBV12-4 with TRBJ1-4; no reliable D call. Sequencing was carried out using CD4+ T cells from PBMCs. CDR3 amino acids: CASSLVEGSEKLFF. The CDR3 bases are TGTGCCAGCAGTTTGGTTGAGGGAAGTGAAAAACTGTTTTTT.